Listed below are T cell receptor beta chains from one sample, sequenced in a study of cytomegalovirus exposure and HLA in healthy donors. The repertoire was sequenced with immunoSEQ multiplex PCR; TCRdb's copy has only in-frame clones and lacks some. Listed are over 75,000 clones; approximately 0.63% falls within the top ten. The specimen was PBMCs. The receptors derive from a man aged 50 or older in good health and CMV-seronegative. Each CDR3 is given with its conserved first and last residue. A D gene is named only where the DNA matches it firmly.

>TRBV30|TRBD1|TRBJ1-2
TGTGCCTGCAAACGGACAGGTAGCTATGGCTACACCTTC
CACKRTGSYGYTF
>TRBV6-5|TRBD2|TRBJ2-7
TGTGCCAGCAGTCTGACTAGCGGGGGGCACCAGGAGCAGTACTTC
CASSLTSGGHQEQYF
>TRBV23-1|NA|TRBJ1-5
TGCGCCAGCAGTCAATCGGAGGGGAATCAGCCCCAGCATTTT
CASSQSEGNQPQHF
>TRBV5-4|NA|TRBJ1-1
TGTGCCAGCAGCTTTTACAGGAACACTGAAGCTTTCTTT
CASSFYRNTEAFF
>TRBV6-5|NA|TRBJ1-5
TGTGCCAGCAGCCGAGTCGTGGGAGGTGGTCAGCCCCAGCATTTT
CASSRVVGGGQPQHF
>TRBV18|NA|TRBJ2-2
TGTGCCAGCACCGAATTGACGGGGAACACCGGGGAGCTGTTTTTT
CASTELTGNTGELFF
>TRBV9|TRBD1|TRBJ2-7
TGTGCCAGGTCGACAGGGTGGAACTACGAGCAGTACTTC
CARSTGWNYEQYF
>TRBV5-1|TRBD1|TRBJ2-1
TGCGCCAGCAGCCCGGCGACAGGGTACAATGAGCAGTTCTTC
CASSPATGYNEQFF
>TRBV28|NA|TRBJ1-5
TGTGCCAGCAGTTTGTGGGACACCAATCAGCCCCAGCATTTT
CASSLWDTNQPQHF
>TRBV18|TRBD1|TRBJ1-3
TGTGCCAGCTCACCAGGGACCGGGACAGTAGGAAACACCATATATTTT
CASSPGTGTVGNTIYF
>TRBV6-5|TRBD1|TRBJ1-2
TGTGCCAGCAGTTACCGAACAGGGGGCGCTTTAAATGGCTACACCTTC
CASSYRTGGALNGYTF
>TRBV7-7|TRBD2|TRBJ2-3
TGTGCTAGCAGCTTGGGAGAGCGGGGGGGCCAAGATACGCAGTATTTT
CASSLGERGGQDTQYF
>TRBV4-1|NA|TRBJ2-7
TGCGCCAGCAGCCAAGAAGGGGCCTACGAGCAGTACTTC
CASSQEGAYEQYF
>TRBV28|TRBD1|TRBJ1-1
TGTGCCAGCATTCTCAAACGGACAGGGAAAACTGAAGCTTTCTTT
CASILKRTGKTEAFF
>TRBV7-9|TRBD1|TRBJ1-2
TGTGCCAGCAGCAAGGACAGGTCCCCATATGGCTACACCTTC
CASSKDRSPYGYTF
>TRBV11-3|NA|TRBJ2-1
TGTGCCAGCAGCCGGCTCCGAGGTTCCTACAATGAGCAGTTCTTC
CASSRLRGSYNEQFF
>TRBV15|NA|TRBJ1-1
TGTGCCACCAGCAGGGGCTGGTCTATTCAGTTCTTT
CATSRGWSIQFF
>TRBV2|TRBD1|TRBJ1-6
TGTGCCAGCAGCTTCGGACAGGTATATAATTCACCCCTCCACTTT
CASSFGQVYNSPLHF
>TRBV7-8|TRBD2|TRBJ2-5
TGTGCCAGCAGCTTAGGCGGGGGGTTTAAGGTGACCCAGTACTTC
CASSLGGGFKVTQYF
>TRBV18|TRBD1|TRBJ1-2
TGTGCCAGCTCACCAATCGGACAGGCCGGGGGAGGAGGCTACACCTTC
CASSPIGQAGGGGYTF
>TRBV6-5|TRBD1|TRBJ2-5
TGTGCCAGCAGAAACAGGGGGCTCGGGACCCAGTACTTC
CASRNRGLGTQYF
>TRBV18|TRBD2|TRBJ2-2
TGTGCCAGCTCACCATCGGGTACTAGCGGGAACACCGGGGAGCTGTTTTTT
CASSPSGTSGNTGELFF
>TRBV2|NA|TRBJ1-1
TGTGCCACCACATACCGCCCTGGGGCGACCACTGAAGCTTTCTTT
CATTYRPGATTEAFF
>TRBV25-1|TRBD1|TRBJ2-1
TGTGCCAGCAGTGAAACAGGGGCAGGCTACAATGAGCAGTTCTTC
CASSETGAGYNEQFF
>TRBV5-1|TRBD2|TRBJ2-7
TGCGCCAGCAGCTTGGCCCCCGTCGGACTAGCGGACTCCTACGAGCAGTACTTC
CASSLAPVGLADSYEQYF
>TRBV7-8|NA|TRBJ2-5
TGTGCCAGCAGCTTAGATAGTTTTGTTGGGACATTACAAGAGACCCAGTACTTC
CASSLDSFVGTLQETQYF
>TRBV18|TRBD1|TRBJ1-2
TGTGCCAGCTCACTAGCGGGACAGGGGCCTGGCTACACCTTC
CASSLAGQGPGYTF
>TRBV19|NA|TRBJ2-5
TGTGCCACGAACGAGAGAGAGACCCAGTACTTC
CATNERETQYF
>TRBV18|NA|TRBJ2-1
TGTGCCAGCTCTCCCCCGGGCCAGGGCGATGAGCAGTTCTTC
CASSPPGQGDEQFF
>TRBV5-6|TRBD2|TRBJ2-1
TGTGCCAGCAGCCTGCGGGGGGGCTCCTACAATGAGCAGTTCTTC
CASSLRGGSYNEQFF
>TRBV29-1|NA|TRBJ1-2
TGCAGCGTTGAAGTCGGGGATTTTTACTATGGCTACACCTTC
CSVEVGDFYYGYTF